The clone carrying this T cell receptor (beta chain) was detected ten times or more. Its antigen is unidentified. One entry per CDR3 protein results from TCRdb running MiXCR on the RACE reads. The sample has some 84,000 distinct CDR3 sequences; 6.5% to 10% are singletons. There are 20 residues in the CDR3. The germline CDR1 and CDR2 sequences are LGHNA and YSLEER. Trimming removed 5 bases from V and 0 bases from J; junction bases left unmatched: 16. These data come from a study of human T cells and chemical hapten exposure. Study information: Patch tests applied 0.01% DPC to the upper back and were scored after 6 days. Study results and limitations: It was expanded TCRs that formed significantly more large CDR3 similarity clusters than controls did.

Time point of the sample: pre-sensitization, week 0. Documented treatment: therapeutic diphenylcyclopropenone sensitization with weekly scalp DPC. Sequenced here: whole blood, sampled in connection with sensitization to the hapten diphenylcyclopropenone (DPC). The sequence derives from a man aged 35-49 years with alopecia areata. Some clones in this sample may be carry-over from other donors' samples. The rearrangement links TRBV4-3 to TRBJ2-3; 11 bases line up with TRBD2. DNA of the CDR3: TGCGCCAGCAGCACTTTGCTCGTCACTAGCGGGGGCCCTAGCACAGATACGCAGTATTTT. As protein: CASSTLLVTSGGPSTDTQYF.